The rows below give T cell receptor beta chains drawn from one sample of a study of T cell responses to AZD1222 COVID-19 vaccine. Here immunoSEQ multiplex PCR was the method, and the copy in TCRdb shows in-frame clones only, minus some. The sample carries tens of thousands of clones, about 90% recorded once. The source was peripheral blood, collected on day 0 of MenACWY control vaccination. Every receptor here comes from an adult in good health. CDR3s include the opening cysteine and the closing phenylalanine or tryptophan. The order of the fields is D gene, clone size, V gene, J gene, CDR3 protein, CDR3 DNA. The D gene is left open where the match is weak. Not every row has a clone size; where given, it reads once, few, many or a size class.

NA,NA,TRBV15,TRBJ1-1,CATSRDSRGFSTEAFF,TGTGCCACCAGCAGAGATTCAAGGGGATTCAGCACTGAAGCTTTCTTT
TRBD1,NA,TRBV10-1,TRBJ2-3,CASSDRDRSTDTQYF,TGCGCCAGCAGTGACCGGGACAGAAGCACAGATACGCAGTATTTT
NA,NA,TRBV5-1,TRBJ1-4,CASSLGPGADEKLFF,TGCGCCAGCAGCTTGGGGCCAGGGGCGGATGAAAAACTGTTTTTT
NA,NA,TRBV5-1,TRBJ2-5,CASRENTGNQETQYF,TGCGCCAGCAGGGAGAATACAGGGAACCAAGAGACCCAGTACTTC
NA,NA,TRBV7-6,TRBJ2-1,CASSLGGQSSYNEQFF,TGTGCCAGCAGCTTAGGAGGGCAGAGCTCCTACAATGAGCAGTTCTTC
NA,NA,TRBV6-5,TRBJ1-1,CASSYSYSNTEAFF,TGTGCCAGCAGTTACTCGTACAGCAACACTGAAGCTTTCTTT
NA,NA,TRBV10-3,TRBJ1-2,CAISPSTDSEGYTF,TGTGCCATCAGTCCCTCGACCGACAGTGAGGGCTACACCTTC
TRBD1,once,TRBV7-9,TRBJ1-5,CASSRGQGDLQPQHF,TGTGCCAGCAGCCGGGGACAGGGGGACCTTCAGCCCCAGCATTTT
TRBD2,NA,TRBV7-7,TRBJ2-7,CASSLGTSGSSEQYF,TGTGCTAGCAGCTTGGGGACTAGCGGGAGTTCCGAGCAGTACTTC
NA,NA,TRBV6-6,TRBJ2-7,CASSTMYEQYF,TGTGCCAGCAGCACTATGTACGAGCAGTACTTC
NA,NA,TRBV5-4,TRBJ2-2,CASSLGAPIANTGELFF,TGTGCCAGCAGCTTGGGAGCCCCCATCGCGAACACCGGGGAGCTGTTTTTT
TRBD2,NA,TRBV6-4,TRBJ2-1,CASSDSTSGSNEQFF,TGTGCCAGCAGTGACTCGACTAGCGGGAGCAATGAGCAGTTCTTC
TRBD2,NA,TRBV5-1,TRBJ2-5,CASSLAASGFQETQYF,TGCGCCAGCAGCTTGGCGGCTAGCGGCTTTCAAGAGACCCAGTACTTC
TRBD2,NA,TRBV5-4,TRBJ2-1,CASSYGTGSGGAYEQFF,TGTGCCAGCAGCTACGGAACCGGTAGCGGGGGGGCTTATGAGCAGTTCTTC
NA,once,TRBV24-1,TRBJ2-1,CATSESSILASEQFF,TGTGCCACCAGTGAATCCTCTATTCTAGCCAGTGAGCAGTTCTTC
NA,NA,TRBV6-5,TRBJ2-5,CASNGDGQETQYF,TGTGCCAGCAACGGGGATGGCCAAGAGACCCAGTACTTC
NA,NA,TRBV7-8,TRBJ1-5,CASSQGADLGNQPQHF,TGTGCCAGCAGCCAAGGGGCAGACCTAGGAAATCAGCCCCAGCATTTT
TRBD1,once,TRBV7-8,TRBJ2-7,CASSPRTGGLGEQYF,TGTGCCAGCAGCCCAAGGACAGGGGGCCTGGGGGAGCAGTACTTC